This passage covers 25 T cell receptor beta chains from one sample sequenced in a study of spatial heterogeneity in lung cancer. TCRdb fed the 5' RACE reads into MiXCR, producing one record per CDR3 protein. This table holds under 11,000 distinct CDR3 sequences, under 4.5% found once. The time point denotes: sample taken at primary tumor resection. Extraction of whole RNA from tumor, nontumor lung or frozen PBMC preceded unsorted sequencing. The input for sequencing was PBMCs, taken at surgery. Receptor source: a female donor with early-stage non-small cell lung cancer.

This clonotype was detected ten times or more. With the library built for alpha chains, this beta chain is off target and its frequency is not meaningful. This CDR3 reads CASRGVTSLTQYF. The CDR3 DNA reads as TGTGCCAGCAGAGGAGTAACCTCTTTGACCCAGTACTTC. This chain connects TRBV27 to TRBJ2-5; D is ambiguous. Trimming cost V 6 bases and J 7 bases, with 15 bases left between them. This CDR3 has 13 residues. The germline gives CDR1 MNHEY, CDR2 SMNVEV (reference sequence).

There are many counts of this clonotype. Since the library was made to target alpha chains, this beta chain is a stray read and its abundance is not meaningful. The chain has TRBV12-3 or TRBV12-4 and TRBJ1-5; TRBD1 agrees at 10 bases. The CDR3 is 14 amino acids. V trimming: 3 bases; J trimming: 6 bases; junction bases outside the gene matches: 2. CDR3 nucleotide sequence: TGTGCCAGCAGTTTCTGGACAGGGGGTCAGCCCCAGCATTTT. Protein: CASSFWTGGQPQHF.

This clonotype was counted many times. Because this beta chain is a stray read in a library intended to capture alpha chains, its abundance should not be given much weight. This chain connects TRBV27 to TRBJ2-1; weak D call: TRBD2 (5 bases). The V gene lost 2 bases and the J gene lost 7 bases, with 15 bases spanning the gap. The CDR3 is 15 residues long. In germline, CDR1 is MNHEY, CDR2 SMNVEV (reference sequence). The DNA of the CDR3 is TGTGCCAGCAGTTTAACAGCGCCGTCGGGGAATGAGCAGTTCTTC. This translates into CASSLTAPSGNEQFF.

With regard to this clonotype: Since it is a stray read in a library aimed at alpha chains, this beta chain has a size that is not meaningful. The chain employs TRBV4-2 and TRBJ1-2; D might be TRBD1 (6 bases). CDR1 and CDR2 (germline): LGHNA, YNFKEQ. V was shortened by 8 bases and J by 3 bases, with 16 bases between the two germline ends. This CDR3 has 14 residues. The CDR3 loop reads CASGAGTPDYGYTF. DNA of the CDR3: TGTGCCAGCGGGGCCGGGACACCTGACTATGGCTACACCTTC.

This clonotype has more than one count but fewer than ten. This beta chain appears as a stray read in a library generated for alpha chains; its size is not informative. The rearrangement links TRBV6-2 or TRBV6-3 to TRBJ2-7, with D perhaps TRBD1 (5 bases). The CDR3 totals 14 residues. The V gene lost 4 bases and the J gene lost 1 base, with 11 bases spanning the gap. Germline-derived CDR1 and CDR2 are MNHEY and SVGEGT. CDR3 coding DNA: TGTGCCAGCAGTTCTCCCAGGGATTCCTACGAGCAGTACTTC. Amino acids: CASSSPRDSYEQYF.

This clonotype was detected many times. With the library built for alpha chains, this beta chain is off target and its frequency is not meaningful. The rearrangement uses TRBV11-2 and TRBJ2-7; possibly TRBD2 for D (6 bases). V dropped 0 bases and J dropped 4 bases, with 10 bases sitting between them. Germline CDR1 reads SGHAT; CDR2 reads FQNNGV. CDR3 length: 14 residues. This CDR3 reads CASSLDPAGYEQYF. Here the CDR3 DNA reads TGTGCCAGCAGCTTAGATCCGGCGGGGTACGAGCAGTACTTC.

A few counts support this clonotype. The size of this beta chain means little, since it is a stray read in a library made for alpha chains. DNA of the CDR3: TGTGCCAGCAGCCAGTCGGGGGCCTCGTACAATGAGCAGTTCTTC. Translation gives CASSQSGASYNEQFF. The chain links TRBV7-2 to TRBJ2-1, with D tentatively TRBD1 or TRBD2 (6 bases each). CDR3 length: 15 residues. The V gene's germline CDR1 is SGHTA and CDR2 FQGNSA. Trimming shortened V by 5 bases and J by 4 bases, and 15 bases separated the two germline ends.

At least ten counts were recorded for this clonotype. This beta chain was picked up by a library intended for alpha chains and is off target, so its count carries little meaning. The genes are TRBV6-2 or TRBV6-3 and TRBJ2-3; D gene ambiguous. CDR1 is MNHEY, CDR2 SVGEGT, per germline. V lost 6 bases and J lost 3, with 10 bases in between. This CDR3 comprises 13 residues. CDR3 nucleotides: TGTGCCAGCAGACTTCTGACGACAGATACGCAGTATTTT. It encodes CASRLLTTDTQYF.

Many counts were recorded for this clonotype. This beta chain is an unintended read in a library built for alpha chains; its size means little. DNA of the CDR3: TGTGCCAGCAGCAGGGGGACGGTCATGAACACTGAAGCTTTCTTT. Residues: CASSRGTVMNTEAFF. The chain links TRBV7-9 to TRBJ1-1, with a possible D match to TRBD1 (6 bases). V was pared by 5 bases and J by 0 bases, with 13 bases between. Germline loops: CDR1 SEHNR, CDR2 FQNEAQ (reference sequence). The CDR3 extends over 15 amino acids.

This clonotype was observed a few times. This beta chain is a stray sequence in a library constructed for alpha chains; its clone size is not meaningful. The chain uses TRBV20-1 and TRBJ2-2; 8 bases are shared with TRBD2. The junction had 13 bases not matched to a gene; V was cut back by 0 bases and J by 7 bases. This CDR3 comprises 17 residues. Germline CDR1 and CDR2: DFQATT and SNEGSKA (reference sequence). Here the CDR3 DNA reads TGCAGTGCTAGAGATCTACCCGGGAGGGCCCGGGACGGGGAGCTGTTTTTT. This codes for CSARDLPGRARDGELFF.

This clonotype was seen repeatedly, ten times or more. Since it is a stray read in a library aimed at alpha chains, this beta chain has a size that is not meaningful. This chain connects TRBV11-1 to TRBJ2-1; D gene unclear. Germline V lookup: CDR1 SGHAT, CDR2 FQDESV (reference sequence). The CDR3 extends over 16 amino acids. Trimming took off 1 base at V and 2 bases at J, with 12 bases between the two ends. As DNA, the CDR3 is TGTGCCAGCAGCTTAGTCCCCCTCGAACCCTACAATGAGCAGTTCTTC. Translating it yields CASSLVPLEPYNEQFF.

Points on this clonotype: Being off target in a library aimed at alpha chains, this beta chain has a size of little meaning. The chain combines TRBV7-8 with TRBJ2-7, with a possible D match to TRBD1 (6 bases). CDR1 is SGHVS, CDR2 FQNEAQ, per germline. CDR3 length: 15 residues. The V and J ends lost 4 bases and 3 bases respectively, with 16 bases between them. CDR3 nucleotide sequence: TGTGCCAGCAGCTCCACCTCACAGGGTTTCTACGAGCAGTACTTC. It is translated as CASSSTSQGFYEQYF.

This clonotype is medium-sized in the sample. This beta chain is an unintended read in a library built for alpha chains; its size means little. This chain connects TRBV27 to TRBJ1-1; the match to TRBD1 covers 11 bases. Germline-derived CDR1 and CDR2 are MNHEY and SMNVEV (reference sequence). This CDR3 region has 14 residues. V lost 4 bases to trimming and J lost 4 bases; unmatched junction nucleotides: 2. CDR3 DNA: TGTGCCAGCAGTTACGGGACAGGGGGCACTGAAGCTTTCTTT. It yields the protein CASSYGTGGTEAFF.

This clonotype was seen many times. With the library built for alpha chains, this beta chain is off target and its frequency is not meaningful. The chain links TRBV5-6 to TRBJ2-5; 10 positions match TRBD2. J gave up 3 bases and V 3 bases, and 8 bases lay outside the gene matches. Germline CDR1 and CDR2: SGHDT and YYEEEE. CDR3 length: 16 amino acids. In nucleotides, the CDR3 is TGTGCCAGCAGCTCTCTAGCGGGGGCCAATAAAGAGACCCAGTACTTC. It translates to CASSSLAGANKETQYF.

Many counts were recorded for this clonotype. For a library built for alpha chains, this beta chain is a stray read; little rests on its size. The chain couples TRBV28 to TRBJ2-5, with D perhaps being TRBD1 or TRBD2 (5 bases each). V was shortened by 2 bases and J by 4 bases, with 20 bases between the two germline ends. The CDR3 sequence is 17 residues long. Germline CDR1 is MDHEN and CDR2 is SYDVKM. CDR3 loop: CASSLRPGTPRGETQYF. Written as DNA, the CDR3 is TGTGCCAGCAGTTTACGCCCCGGGACGCCCCGGGGAGAGACCCAGTACTTC.

This clonotype was counted between two and nine times. With the library built for alpha chains, this beta chain is off target and its frequency is not meaningful. This chain connects TRBV20-1 to TRBJ2-3; possibly TRBD1 or TRBD2 for D (5 bases each). This CDR3 has 14 residues. The germline CDR1 and CDR2 sequences are DFQATT and SNEGSKA (reference sequence). V gave up 7 bases and J gave up 2 bases, with 16 bases separating them. CDR3 in DNA: TGCAGTGGGGTCGAGGGGCCGAACACAGATACGCAGTATTTT. It codes for CSGVEGPNTDTQYF.

Turning to this clonotype: This beta chain is off target for a library built for alpha chains, so its abundance means little. The chain has TRBV12-3 or TRBV12-4 and TRBJ1-1; tentatively, D is TRBD1 (5 bases). V lost 6 bases to trimming and J lost 0 bases, with 11 bases between them. The CDR3 has 14 amino acids. CDR3 nucleotides: TGTGCCAGCAGCCCCGGACACATGAACACTGAAGCTTTCTTT. This translates into CASSPGHMNTEAFF.

This clonotype was picked up many times. This beta chain is an unintended read in a library built for alpha chains; its size means little. The chain uses TRBV6-2 or TRBV6-3 and TRBJ2-7; tentatively, D is TRBD2 (6 bases). The V and J ends lost 6 bases and 0 bases respectively, with 12 bases between them. Germline CDR1 is MNHEY and CDR2 is SVGEGT. The CDR3 totals 14 residues. The CDR3 loop reads CASSIGTLSYEQYF. CDR3 sequence (DNA): TGTGCCAGCAGCATCGGGACTCTCTCCTACGAGCAGTACTTC.

This clonotype is medium-sized (0.01 to 0.1%). The library was built for alpha chains, so this beta chain is an off-target read and its size means little. This chain links TRBV6-5 with TRBJ2-1; 14 nucleotides agree with TRBD2. The CDR3 covers 17 residues. The V and J ends lost 5 bases and 8 bases, in that order; junction bases with no gene match: 11. From germline, CDR1 is MNHEY and CDR2 SVGAGI. In DNA form, the CDR3 reads TGTGCCAGCAGTCAGGGACTAGCGGGAGAAATATCGTATGAGCAGTTCTTC. This sequence encodes CASSQGLAGEISYEQFF.

This clonotype was found many times. This beta chain is an off-target read within a library intended for alpha chains, so its frequency means little. The chain uses TRBV7-2 and TRBJ2-3, with no clear D. CDR3 length equals 12 residues. Germline V gene lookup returns CDR1 SGHTA and CDR2 FQGNSA. V was trimmed by 5 bases and J by 6 bases, leaving 9 bases between them. The CDR3 here is CASSPMGDTQYF. The DNA for the CDR3 is TGTGCCAGCAGCCCCATGGGGGATACGCAGTATTTT. Drawing the rest from reference TRBV7-2 and TRBJ2-3, the complete variable domain is GAGVSQSPSNKVTEKGKDVELRCDPISGHTALYWYRQSLGQGLEFLIYFQGNSAPDKSGLPSDRFSAERTGGSVSTLTIQRTQQEDSAVYLCASSPMGDTQYFGPGTRLTVL.

This clonotype was detected many times. This beta chain is an off-target read within a library intended for alpha chains, so its frequency means little. The genes are TRBV18 and TRBJ2-3, with 12 bases lining up with TRBD2. From germline, CDR1 is KGHSH and CDR2 LQKENI. The CDR3 spans 18 residues. Trimming at V came to 4 bases and at J to 0 bases, leaving 8 bases not matched to a gene. CDR3 nucleotides: TGTGCCAGCTCACTTCGGCCTGGGACTAGCGGGAGCACAGATACGCAGTATTTT. This encodes CASSLRPGTSGSTDTQYF. Drawing the rest from reference TRBV18 and TRBJ2-3, the complete variable domain is NAGVMQNPRHLVRRRGQEARLRCSPMKGHSHVYWYRQLPEEGLKFMVYLQKENIIDESGMPKERFSAEFPKEGPSILRIQQVVRGDSAAYFCASSLRPGTSGSTDTQYFGPGTRLTVL.

This clonotype was seen many times. A library prepared for alpha chains yielded this beta chain as an off-target read; its size is of little meaning. V gene TRBV20-1 combines with J gene TRBJ2-6; no firm D call. Germline assignment: CDR1 DFQATT and CDR2 SNEGSKA (reference sequence). The V end was cut by 2 bases, the J end by 0 bases, with 8 bases between. This CDR3 has 15 amino acids. The CDR3: CSARQFGSGANVLTF. The DNA for the CDR3 is TGCAGTGCTAGACAGTTTGGCTCTGGGGCCAACGTCCTGACTTTC.

This clonotype was recorded at least ten times. With the library built for alpha chains, this beta chain is off target and its frequency is not meaningful. The J gene is TRBJ2-1, the V gene TRBV24-1, with 7 nucleotides matching TRBD2. CDR3 length equals 13 residues. In germline, CDR1 is KGHDR, CDR2 SFDVKD. V shed 4 bases, J shed 9 bases, and the junction held 5 bases outside the gene matches. The CDR3 DNA reads as TGTGCCACCAGTGACCTAGCGGTAGTTGAGCAGTTCTTC. Translating gives CATSDLAVVEQFF.

This clonotype was seen repeatedly, ten times or more. This beta chain is a stray read from a library made for alpha chains; its abundance is not meaningful. This chain uses TRBV5-1 with TRBJ2-5; D possibly corresponds to TRBD1 (6 bases). The CDR3 has 13 amino acids. The V and J ends lost 3 bases and 2 bases respectively, with 8 bases between them. Germline V lookup: CDR1 SGHRS, CDR2 YFSETQ. The CDR3 bases are TGCGCCAGCAGCTCCACAGGGCAAGAGACCCAGTACTTC. Its protein product is CASSSTGQETQYF. Using reference TRBV5-1 and TRBJ2-5 for the parts outside the CDR3, the full variable domain is KAGVTQTPRYLIKTRGQQVTLSCSPISGHRSVSWYQQTPGQGLQFLFEYFSETQRNKGNFPGRFSGRQFSNSRSEMNVSTLELGDSALYLCASSSTGQETQYFGPGTRLLVL.

At least ten counts were recorded for this clonotype. This beta chain appears as a stray read in a library generated for alpha chains; its size is not informative. This chain links TRBV2 with TRBJ1-4; D perhaps matches TRBD1 (5 bases). The germline V gene encodes CDR1 SNHLY and CDR2 FYNNEI. This CDR3 contains 14 residues. Deletions cut 3 bases from V and 8 bases from J, with 13 bases between. The CDR3 bases are TGTGCCAGCAGTGAGTCGGCAGGGAGCGAAAAACTGTTTTTT. Translated: CASSESAGSEKLFF.